The T cell receptor (beta chain) under discussion was sequenced for a study of control samples from healthy donors and cancer patients. TCRdb's copy holds only in-frame clones and misses some; the assay was immunoSEQ multiplex PCR. The sample records 150,000 to 160,000 clones, about 94% being singletons. Germline-derived CDR1 and CDR2 are SGHVS and FQNEAQ. This CDR3 region has 16 residues. Trimming cost V 1 base and J 6 bases, with 19 bases left between them. The sequenced sample was blood. This clonotype was sampled from a man aged 35 to 55 in good health. The chain has TRBV7-8 and TRBJ2-7; the D is unclear. In DNA, the CDR3 is TGTGCCAGCAGCTTAGGTACGGCTAGTCGAAGGGTCGAGCAGTACTTC. The encoded protein is CASSLGTASRRVEQYF.